This is a list of T cell receptor beta chains from one sample in a study of T-cell reconstitution after alpha-beta-depleted transplantation in children. TCRdb analysed the PCR reads with MiXCR anew, one entry per CDR3 protein. Here the sample spans hundreds of thousands of distinct CDR3 sequences, around 15% being singletons. The input for sequencing was PBMCs, mostly from graft donor cells, taken 360 days after TCRalphabeta/CD19-depleted stem cell transplant. The origin of the receptors is a boy under three years old who had a stem cell transplant for Wiskott-Aldrich syndrome, so the T cells may come from the graft donor. Both conserved end residues are part of each CDR3. The D gene is left open where the match is weak. Not every row has a clone size; where given, it reads once, few, many or a size class.

D | size | J | V | DNA | CDR3
. | . | TRBJ2-7 | TRBV28 | TGTGCCAGCAGACAGGCCTCCGGGGGGCAGTACTTC | CASRQASGGQYF
. | few | TRBJ1-5 | TRBV30 | TGTGCCTGGAGTGTAACTAGCAATCAGCCCCAGCATTTT | CAWSVTSNQPQHF
. | . | TRBJ2-2 | TRBV12-5 | TGTGCTAGTGGTTTGAACCCCAAGTCAACGATCACCGGGGAGCTGTTTTTT | CASGLNPKSTITGELFF
. | . | TRBJ2-7 | TRBV4-3 | TGCGCCAGCAGCCAAGACCTCGGTGGGTCCTACGAGCAGTACTTC | CASSQDLGGSYEQYF
TRBD2 | . | TRBJ2-7 | TRBV2 | TGTGCCAGCGGTAAAACTAGCGCCTCCTACGAGCAGTACTTC | CASGKTSASYEQYF
TRBD1 | . | TRBJ2-3 | TRBV11-2 | TGTGCCAGCAGCTGGACAGGGGACACAGATACGCAGTATTTT | CASSWTGDTDTQYF
. | . | TRBJ2-2 | TRBV6-5 | TGTGCCAGCAGTTCCATTTCCGGGGAGCTGTTTTTT | CASSSISGELFF
. | . | TRBJ2-1 | TRBV30 | TGTGCCTGGAGTGGGGGGGTCTACAATGAGCAGTTCTTC | CAWSGGVYNEQFF
TRBD1 | few | TRBJ2-2 | TRBV5-1 | TGCGCCAGCAGCGTAGACAGGGGTCGCGCCACCGGGGAGCTGTTTTTT | CASSVDRGRATGELFF
. | . | TRBJ2-1 | TRBV6-5 | TGTGCCAGCAGTTACTTCACGGGACTCTACTACAATGAGCAGTTCTTC | CASSYFTGLYYNEQFF
. | few | TRBJ1-1 | TRBV11-1 | TGTGCCAGCAGCTTAAGGGACACCCCATCCCGAATCCCTGGTCAGGCTGAAGCTTTCTTT | CASSLRDTPSRIPGQAEAFF
. | . | TRBJ2-2 | TRBV24-1 | TGTGCCACCAGTGATTTGCTCCGCACCGGGGAGCTGTTTTTT | CATSDLLRTGELFF
TRBD2 | few | TRBJ2-5 | TRBV5-1 | TGCGCCAGCAGCTTGGTTTCTAGCGGGAGTGGAGAGACCCAGTACTTC | CASSLVSSGSGETQYF
TRBD1 | few | TRBJ2-1 | TRBV29-1 | TGCAGCGTCCGACAGGGGACCTACAATGAGCAGTTCTTC | CSVRQGTYNEQFF
. | few | TRBJ2-7 | TRBV12-3/TRBV12-4 | TGTGCCAGCAGTTTGTTAGGGTGGGACGAGCAGTACTTC | CASSLLGWDEQYF
. | . | TRBJ1-4 | TRBV6-1 | TGTGCCAGCAGTCCCGAGCTAGGGAGAAATGAAAAACTGTTTTTT | CASSPELGRNEKLFF
. | . | TRBJ2-7 | TRBV3-1 | TGTGCCAGCAGCATACTCTTTTACGAGCAGTACTTC | CASSILFYEQYF
. | few | TRBJ2-4 | TRBV7-9 | TGTGCCAGCAGCTTAGGGAAACGGAATATTCAGTACTTC | CASSLGKRNIQYF
TRBD2 | . | TRBJ2-3 | TRBV20-1 | TGCAGTGCCCGGAGGGCGGGGGGTGGAGATACGCAGTATTTT | CSARRAGGGDTQYF
. | . | TRBJ2-1 | TRBV30 | TGTGCCTGGAGAACAGGGCAAAGCTCCTACAATGAGCAGTTCTTC | CAWRTGQSSYNEQFF
TRBD2 | . | TRBJ2-3 | TRBV3-1 | TGTGCCAGCAGCCCGGGACTAGCGGGGGGCGGGGCGGGAGATACGCAGTATTTT | CASSPGLAGGGAGDTQYF
. | . | TRBJ2-7 | TRBV5-1 | TGCGCCAGCAGCTTGAGACAGAGGGAGCGCTACGAGCAGTACTTC | CASSLRQRERYEQYF
TRBD2 | few | TRBJ2-3 | TRBV6-6 | TGTGCCAGCAGCGCTGGAGCGGGAGGGCCGTATTTT | CASSAGAGGPYF
TRBD1 | . | TRBJ2-7 | TRBV5-5 | TGTGCCAGCAGCACAACCGGGACAGGGAATGCCTACGAGCAGTACTTC | CASSTTGTGNAYEQYF
. | few | TRBJ2-7 | TRBV6-5 | TGTGCCAGTGGGTTCTACAGGGTCTACGAGCAGTACTTC | CASGFYRVYEQYF
. | many | TRBJ1-2 | TRBV6-2/TRBV6-3 | TGTGCCAGCAGAACAACAGGTCTTCTTTATGGCTACACCTTC | CASRTTGLLYGYTF
TRBD2 | . | TRBJ2-3 | TRBV2 | TGTGCCAGCAGTGCCTGGGTAGCGGGAGATTCAGATACGCAGTATTTT | CASSAWVAGDSDTQYF
TRBD1 | few | TRBJ2-1 | TRBV6-1 | TGTGCCAGCACCAAGGGACAGGGCAATGAGCAGTTCTTC | CASTKGQGNEQFF
TRBD2 | . | TRBJ2-2 | TRBV6-2/TRBV6-3 | TGTGCCAGCACTAAACAAGGGACTAGCGTCAACACCGGGGAGCTGTTTTTT | CASTKQGTSVNTGELFF
. | few | TRBJ1-5 | TRBV5-5 | TGTGCCAGCAGCTTGCGGCGGGGCAATCAGCCCCAGCATTTT | CASSLRRGNQPQHF
. | many | TRBJ2-2 | TRBV4-1 | TGCGCCAGCAGCCAAGTCGGTTCCACCGGGGAGCTGTTTTTT | CASSQVGSTGELFF
. | . | TRBJ1-4 | TRBV18 | TGTGCCAGCTCACCACAGGGGAAGGAAAAACTGTTTTTT | CASSPQGKEKLFF
TRBD2 | . | TRBJ2-3 | TRBV12-3/TRBV12-4 | TGTGCCAGCAGTTTAATGGGACTACCGACAGATACGCAGTATTTT | CASSLMGLPTDTQYF
. | few | TRBJ2-7 | TRBV20-1 | TGCAGTGCTAGCCCAAGCCATTCCTACGAGCAGTACTTC | CSASPSHSYEQYF
. | few | TRBJ2-5 | TRBV3-1 | TGTGCCAGCAGCCAAAAACGGGGTACTTCTCAGTACTTC | CASSQKRGTSQYF
TRBD1 | few | TRBJ1-4 | TRBV29-1 | TGCAGCGTCAGGGGGCTGGCTAATGAAAAACTGTTTTTT | CSVRGLANEKLFF
. | many | TRBJ1-4 | TRBV27 | TGTGCCAGCAGTTTCCGCAGGGGTAATGAAAAACTGTTTTTT | CASSFRRGNEKLFF
TRBD2 | few | TRBJ2-1 | TRBV6-1 | TGTGCCAGCGGAGGCTGGCGGGAGTCCTACAATGAGCAGTTCTTC | CASGGWRESYNEQFF